This TCR beta chain was sequenced in a study of brain T cells in children with intractable seizures. This CDR3 spans 16 amino acids. Trimming cost V 1 base and J 1 base, with 13 bases left between them. Germline V gene data show CDR1 as SNHLY and CDR2 as FYNNEI. Before surgery, patients took at least one anti-epileptic drug. The protocol was immunoSEQ multiplex PCR, while the TCRdb copy is restricted to in-frame clones and leaves out a portion. The top ten clones hold under 4.5% of a sample with around 100,000 clones, 85% to 95% of them seen once. The TCR sequence derives from a boy under two years old with hemimegalencephaly and intractable seizures. V is TRBV2 and J is TRBJ1-1, with D perhaps TRBD1 (6 bases). This specimen was peripheral blood, taken at surgery. CDR3 loop: CASSEGPGAGNTEAFF. The CDR3 region has the DNA TGTGCCAGCAGTGAAGGACCAGGGGCGGGGAACACTGAAGCTTTCTTT.